This T cell receptor beta chain was identified during a study of T cell responses to AZD1222 COVID-19 vaccine. Study-wide points: Donor demographics were predominantly white British with a female majority; clonal diversity may be underestimated. A reported finding is that nearly half of spike-specific TCRs target unmutated variant regions.

TCRdb's table, derived via immunoSEQ multiplex PCR, lists solely in-frame clones and lacks some. The table records about 60,000 clones, approximately 82% of them present only once. Concerning this clone itself: Its target is unknown.

There are 13 residues in the CDR3. Trimming left V 4 bases short and J 3 bases short, with 10 bases between. From germline, CDR1 is SQVTM and CDR2 ANQGSEA. The sequencing used peripheral blood, collected on day 0 of AZD1222 vaccination. The rearrangement links TRBV29-1 to TRBJ1-5, with D hard to call. This TCR came from an adult in good health. CDR3 amino acids: CSVAGGFNQPQHF. CDR3 nucleotides: TGCAGCGTTGCGGGTGGTTTCAATCAGCCCCAGCATTTT.